What follows are 23 T cell receptor beta chains derived from one specimen sequenced in a study of graft-versus-host responses after intestinal transplantation. Clones were read by immunoSEQ multiplex PCR, and TCRdb kept only the in-frame ones, dropping some. The data show 95,000 to 150,000 clones, 95% seen once. The antigens these receptors bind are not known. Sequences were derived from unstimulated CD8+ T cells sorted from spleen or lymph node cells, sampled before intestinal transplant. These receptors all come from a human donor who received an intestinal transplant.

This sequence joins TRBV6-4 and TRBJ2-7; no definite D call. The length of the CDR3 is 9 residues. Germline V gene sequence: CDR1 MRHNA, CDR2 SNTAGT. The V end was cut by 7 bases, the J end by 5 bases, with 3 bases between. The CDR3, as DNA: TGTGCCAGCATGAACGAGCAGTACTTC. Translated: CASMNEQYF.

The rearrangement uses TRBV29-1 and TRBJ1-1; D unclear. The CDR3 sequence is 14 residues long. Between the trimmed V and J ends, which lost 3 bases and 0 bases, there was a span of 11 bases. The V gene's germline CDR1 is SQVTM and CDR2 ANQGSEA. The CDR3 is CSVDGRTMNTEAFF. CDR3 DNA sequence: TGCAGCGTTGATGGCAGGACGATGAACACTGAAGCTTTCTTT.

The rearrangement uses TRBV28 and TRBJ1-1; perhaps TRBD1 as D (5 bases). The CDR3 runs 14 residues. The V end lost 6 bases, the J end lost 3 bases, and 14 bases lay between the germline ends. Germline CDR1 and CDR2: MDHEN and SYDVKM. The CDR3 protein is CASSLQGLDTEAFF. CDR3 DNA: TGTGCCAGCAGCCTTCAGGGATTGGACACTGAAGCTTTCTTT.

This clone occurred once. This chain links TRBV2 with TRBJ1-5; D unresolved. Germline V gene data show CDR1 as SNHLY and CDR2 as FYNNEI. V lost 3 bases and J lost 0, with 6 bases in between. This CDR3 comprises 14 residues. DNA for the CDR3: TGTGCCAGCAGTGATGGGGATAGCAATCAGCCCCAGCATTTT. Translation gives CASSDGDSNQPQHF.

The chain combines TRBV15 with TRBJ1-5, with TRBD1 matching over 8 bases. Per the germline V gene, CDR1 is LNHNV and CDR2 is YYDKDF (reference sequence). This CDR3 is built from 13 residues. V lost 8 bases to trimming and J lost 5 bases; unmatched junction nucleotides: 5. The CDR3 DNA follows: TGTGCCACCGATTCGACAGGGGATCAGCCCCAGCATTTT. Residues: CATDSTGDQPQHF.

Worth noting for this clone: An end of the junction differs from the germline gene, which may be a read error. The chain combines TRBV7-3 with TRBJ2-3, with 8 positions matching TRBD1. CDR1 and CDR2 from the germline V gene are SGHTA and FQGTGA. The CDR3 runs 15 residues. CDR3 sequence: CASNLLQGVTDTQYF. In nucleotides, the CDR3 is TGTGCCAGCAACTTACTACAGGGGGTCACAGATACGCAGTATTTT.

This clone was seen a single time. The chain links TRBV20-1 to TRBJ2-1; the D is unclear. The V gene's germline CDR1 is DFQATT and CDR2 SNEGSKA (reference sequence). The ends were cut back, 6 bases at V and 7 bases at J, with 1 base in the middle. There are 8 residues in the CDR3. In DNA form, the CDR3 reads TGCAGTGCAAATGAGCAGTTCTTC. Translating it yields CSANEQFF.

J is TRBJ1-1 and V is TRBV2, with 7 bases identical to TRBD1. The CDR3 is 15 amino acids. The junction had 14 bases not matched to a gene; V was cut back by 10 bases and J by 3 bases. Germline CDR1 SNHLY, CDR2 FYNNEI. The CDR3 protein is CANPATGEGDTEAFF. CDR3 DNA: TGTGCCAACCCAGCCACAGGGGAAGGGGACACTGAAGCTTTCTTT.

The genes are TRBV29-1 and TRBJ2-4; TRBD2 matches at 8 bases. Trimming cost V 0 bases and J 6 bases; bases outside gene matches: 4. The CDR3 is 14 amino acids. The germline V gene has CDR1 SQVTM and CDR2 ANQGSEA. The CDR3 protein is CSVEEISGRNIQYF. The CDR3 coding sequence is TGCAGCGTTGAAGAGATAAGCGGGAGAAACATTCAGTACTTC.

The V and J genes are TRBV27 and TRBJ1-1, with D hard to call. Germline V CDR1 and CDR2: MNHEY, SMNVEV (reference sequence). Trimming removed 2 bases at V and 6 bases at J, with 13 bases between. There are 14 residues in the CDR3. The CDR3 DNA sequence: TGTGCCAGCAGTTTAGTATCCGGGGTGGCTGAAGCTTTCTTT. This encodes CASSLVSGVAEAFF.

This clone was recorded only once. The rearrangement joins TRBV6-5 to TRBJ2-1, with D possibly being TRBD1 (7 bases). Trimming shortened V by 10 bases and J by 0 bases, and 10 bases separated the two germline ends. The length of the CDR3 is 13 residues. CDR1 MNHEY and CDR2 SVGAGI come from the germline V gene. In DNA, the CDR3 is TGTGCCACCCAGGGGGGCTCCTACAATGAGCAGTTCTTC. It translates to CATQGGSYNEQFF.

The V and J genes are TRBV10-3 and TRBJ2-7; no clear D gene. From germline, CDR1 is ENHRY and CDR2 SYGVKD. Trimming pared 3 bases from V and 2 bases from J, leaving 14 bases between. The CDR3 runs to 15 residues. The CDR3 region has the DNA TGTGCCATCAGTGAACTGGAAAAAAAAGCCTACGAGCAGTACTTC. Translated: CAISELEKKAYEQYF.

The chain uses TRBV15 and TRBJ2-3; D possibly corresponds to TRBD2 (5 bases). Germline CDR1 LNHNV, CDR2 YYDKDF (reference sequence). The CDR3 runs to 17 residues. V lost 1 base and J lost 0, with 14 bases in between. Written as DNA, the CDR3 is TGTGCCACCAGCAGAGGGGAGACACTGTTTAGCACAGATACGCAGTATTTT. This codes for CATSRGETLFSTDTQYF.

The rearrangement links TRBV4-1 to TRBJ2-4; D might be TRBD2 (6 bases). The ends were cut back, 0 bases at V and 2 bases at J, with 14 bases in the middle. Germline V lookup: CDR1 MGHRA, CDR2 YSYEKL. This CDR3 is 17 amino acids long. Here the CDR3 reads CASSQDLSSGSKNIQYF. The CDR3 coding sequence is TGCGCCAGCAGCCAAGATCTGAGTAGCGGTTCCAAAAACATTCAGTACTTC.

The rearrangement joins TRBV5-1 to TRBJ2-7; 8 nucleotides agree with TRBD1. The J segment lost 3 bases and the V segment lost 0 bases, leaving 2 bases of the junction unmatched. Per germline, CDR1 SGHRS and CDR2 YFSETQ. This CDR3 region has 14 residues. In nucleotides, the CDR3 is TGCGCCAGCAGCTTGGGGACAGGGAACTACGAGCAGTACTTC. This encodes CASSLGTGNYEQYF. Full variable domain (remainder filled in from reference TRBV5-1 and TRBJ2-7): KAGVTQTPRYLIKTRGQQVTLSCSPISGHRSVSWYQQTPGQGLQFLFEYFSETQRNKGNFPGRFSGRQFSNSRSEMNVSTLELGDSALYLCASSLGTGNYEQYFGPGTRLTVT.

This clone showed up just once. The V call is TRBV28, the J call TRBJ2-1, with 12 bases aligning to TRBD2. The CDR3 loop spans 11 amino acids. V lost 8 bases to trimming and J lost 14 bases; unmatched junction nucleotides: 4. Germline assignment: CDR1 MDHEN and CDR2 SYDVKM. The CDR3 is CASGLAGIEFF. In DNA form, the CDR3 reads TGTGCCAGCGGACTAGCGGGAATTGAGTTCTTC.

The rearrangement uses TRBV4-1 and TRBJ1-5, with D uncertain. With 6 bases removed from V and 3 bases from J, the gap between germline ends came to 15 bases. This CDR3 has 15 residues. Germline values: CDR1 MGHRA, CDR2 YSYEKL. The CDR3 DNA follows: TGCGCCAGCAGTCAAATACATGAGGTCAATCAGCCCCAGCATTTT. Amino acid sequence: CASSQIHEVNQPQHF.

This chain uses TRBV9 with TRBJ2-7, with TRBD2 matching over 10 bases. V lost 0 bases and J lost 2; bases outside the gene matches: 8. From germline, CDR1 is SGDLS and CDR2 YYNGEE. CDR3 length: 17 residues. The CDR3 here is CASSVGGLAVSPYEQYF. The CDR3 nucleotides are TGTGCCAGCAGCGTAGGAGGACTAGCGGTCTCCCCCTACGAGCAGTACTTC.

The J gene is TRBJ1-2, the V gene TRBV7-9; TRBD1 is a possible D gene (5 bases). Deletions cut 2 bases from V and 7 bases from J, with 11 bases between. CDR3 length equals 13 residues. Per germline, CDR1 SEHNR and CDR2 FQNEAQ (reference sequence). CDR3 amino acids: CASSLRGFLGYTF. The CDR3 DNA sequence: TGTGCCAGCAGCTTACGGGGGTTTCTTGGCTACACCTTC.

This clone was counted a few times. The CDR3 nucleotides are TGCGCCAGCAGCCAAGAAGGGCACACCTCAACCTACGAGCAGTACTTC. It is translated as CASSQEGHTSTYEQYF. J is TRBJ2-7 and V is TRBV4-3, with unresolved D. Trimming cost V 0 bases and J 2 bases, with 14 bases left between them. CDR3 size: 16 residues. Germline assignment: CDR1 LGHNA and CDR2 YSLEER.

The chain has TRBV9 and TRBJ2-3; D gene ambiguous. The CDR3 has 14 residues. The V end lost 4 bases, the J end lost 3 bases, and 12 bases lay between the germline ends. The germline V gene encodes CDR1 SGDLS and CDR2 YYNGEE. Written as DNA, the CDR3 is TGTGCCAGCAGCCAAGCCTTTAGAACAGATACGCAGTATTTT. This encodes CASSQAFRTDTQYF.

V gene TRBV7-6 combines with J gene TRBJ2-1, with 9 bases identical to TRBD2. Germline V gene data show CDR1 as SGHVS and CDR2 as FNYEAQ. The junction had 4 bases not matched to a gene; V was cut back by 0 bases and J by 7 bases. This CDR3 has 15 residues. In DNA, the CDR3 is TGTGCCAGCAGCTTAGCGGTTAGCGGGGGTAATGAGCAGTTCTTC. Protein: CASSLAVSGGNEQFF.

The CDR3 nucleotides are TGTGCCAGCAGCCTCCGGCGGGGGGCTCAAGAGACCCAGTACTTC. Its protein product is CASSLRRGAQETQYF. J is TRBJ2-5 and V is TRBV13, with TRBD2 matching 8 bases. The CDR3 contains 15 residues. After removal of 5 bases from V and 2 bases from J, the junction contained 7 bases not matched to a gene. Germline V lookup: CDR1 PRHDT, CDR2 FYEKMQ (reference sequence). The full variable domain, its missing parts supplied by reference TRBV13 and TRBJ2-5, is AAGVIQSPRHLIKEKRETATLKCYPIPRHDTVYWYQQGPGQDPQFLISFYEKMQSDKGSIPDRFSAQQFSDYHSELNMSSLELGDSALYFCASSLRRGAQETQYFGPGTRLLVL.